The 24 T cell receptor beta chains below come from one sample, sequenced in a study of cytomegalovirus exposure and HLA in healthy donors. PCR was performed using 60 Vbeta and 13 Jbeta primers. Assay: immunoSEQ multiplex PCR; the TCRdb copy retains only in-frame clones and omits some. The sample shows roughly 120,000 clones, around 80% of them seen only once. Sequencing was done on a sample of PBMCs. All receptors come from a man younger than 45 in good health and CMV-seropositive.

This sequence joins TRBV6-1 and TRBJ1-2; no definite D call. Germline CDR1 MNHNS, CDR2 SASEGT. CDR3 length: 15 amino acids. V gave up 4 bases and J gave up 5 bases, with 17 bases separating them. Here the CDR3 DNA reads TGTGCCAGCAGTGGAAATCACCTTTGGGCGTATGGCTACACCTTC. Translating gives CASSGNHLWAYGYTF.

The J gene is TRBJ2-1, the V gene TRBV28; possibly TRBD1 for D (5 bases). V was pared by 6 bases and J by 8 bases, with 20 bases between. Per the germline V gene, CDR1 is MDHEN and CDR2 is SYDVKM. The CDR3 covers 15 residues. CDR3 in DNA: TGTGCCAGCAGGTCCTTCCCTTCCGTAGGGGATGAGCAGTTCTTC. Residues: CASRSFPSVGDEQFF.

The chain joins TRBV15 to TRBJ1-1; D is undetermined. This CDR3 is built from 14 residues. With 3 bases removed from V and 1 base from J, the gap between germline ends came to 9 bases. From germline, CDR1 is LNHNV and CDR2 YYDKDF (reference sequence). CDR3 DNA: TGTGCCACCAGCAGCGGAGGAGAGAACACTGAAGCTTTCTTT. Translating gives CATSSGGENTEAFF.

The rearrangement joins TRBV11-3 to TRBJ1-3, with a weak D call TRBD1 (6 bases). The CDR3 has 17 residues. The V gene lost 7 bases and the J gene lost 6 bases, with 25 bases spanning the gap. Germline V gives CDR1 SGHNT, CDR2 YENEEA. The CDR3 loop reads CASTIKSGTLYTNTIYF. DNA for the CDR3: TGTGCCAGCACCATAAAATCCGGGACACTATATACAAACACCATATATTTT.

The J gene is TRBJ1-1, the V gene TRBV27; 9 nucleotides align to TRBD1. Trimming took 5 bases from V and 4 from J; bases not matched to a gene: 5. The V gene's germline CDR1 is MNHEY and CDR2 SMNVEV (reference sequence). CDR3 length: 14 amino acids. In DNA form, the CDR3 reads TGTGCCAGCAGTAGGACAGGGGCGCCCACTGAAGCTTTCTTT. Translated, it gives CASSRTGAPTEAFF.

About this clone: A junction end diverges from the germline sequence, so it may reflect a read error. CDR3 amino acids: CSSSFLDVNLEDF. The CDR3 DNA reads as TGTTCCAGCAGCTTCCTGGACGTGAATCTGGAGGACTTC. The chain couples TRBV7-9 to TRBJ2-7, with D perhaps TRBD2 (5 bases). The CDR3 is made up of 13 amino acids. Per germline, CDR1 SEHNR and CDR2 FQNEAQ (reference sequence).

This clone occurred a few times. The rearrangement uses TRBV7-3 and TRBJ2-1, with 7 bases lining up with TRBD2. J lost 0 bases, V lost 3 bases, and 5 bases had no gene match. Germline V gene data show CDR1 as SGHTA and CDR2 as FQGTGA. CDR3 length: 16 residues. The CDR3 here is CASSFSGSSSYNEQFF. CDR3 in DNA: TGTGCCAGCAGCTTTAGCGGGTCAAGCTCCTACAATGAGCAGTTCTTC.

J is TRBJ2-1 and V is TRBV18; TRBD2 is a possible D gene (6 bases). Germline CDR1 reads KGHSH; CDR2 reads LQKENI. V lost 2 bases, J lost 8 bases, and 16 bases lay in between. The CDR3 is 15 amino acids. Here the CDR3 reads CASSPRLGTPHEQFF. CDR3 nucleotides: TGTGCCAGCTCACCAAGATTGGGGACTCCCCATGAGCAGTTCTTC.

The chain carries TRBV7-6 and TRBJ2-3; 7 bases align to TRBD2. With 5 bases clipped from V and 2 bases from J, the junction kept 4 bases outside the gene matches. The CDR3 is made up of 14 amino acids. CDR1 is SGHVS, CDR2 FNYEAQ, per germline. The CDR3 sequence: CASSRDYNTDTQYF. Written as DNA, the CDR3 is TGTGCCAGCAGCCGGGACTACAACACAGATACGCAGTATTTT.

The CDR3 reads CASSSGGTDTEAFF. In DNA, the CDR3 is TGTGCCAGCAGTTCGGGGGGGACAGACACTGAAGCTTTCTTT. The chain links TRBV28 to TRBJ1-1; the match to TRBD1 covers 7 bases. V lost 4 bases, J lost 3 bases, and 5 bases stayed unmatched. CDR3 length: 14 amino acids. Per germline, CDR1 MDHEN and CDR2 SYDVKM.

This rearrangement joins TRBV7-8 to TRBJ2-1; 8 bases align to TRBD1. Looked up from germline, CDR1 is SGHVS and CDR2 is FQNEAQ. This CDR3 comprises 15 residues. V dropped 4 bases and J dropped 0; count of bases not matched to a gene: 2. The CDR3 coding sequence is TGTGCCAGCAGCTCCACAGGGGGCTCCTACAATGAGCAGTTCTTC. Translated: CASSSTGGSYNEQFF.

The chain recombines TRBV27 with TRBJ1-5; D gene uncertain. Trimming cost V 4 bases and J 4 bases, with 8 bases left between them. Germline V gene sequence: CDR1 MNHEY, CDR2 SMNVEV (reference sequence). This CDR3 spans 13 amino acids. The CDR3 region is CASSWGGNQPQHF. CDR3 in DNA: TGTGCCAGCAGTTGGGGAGGAAATCAGCCCCAGCATTTT.

The chain joins TRBV4-3 to TRBJ2-1, with 9 bases aligning to TRBD1. Per germline, CDR1 LGHNA and CDR2 YSLEER. After removal of 4 bases from V and 4 bases from J, the junction contained 5 bases not matched to a gene. The CDR3 length is 15 residues. CDR3 bases: TGCGCCAGCAGCCGACGGACAGGGGCTTACAATGAGCAGTTCTTC. It specifies CASSRRTGAYNEQFF.

This chain uses TRBV27 with TRBJ1-1; D call uncertain. CDR1 is MNHEY and CDR2 is SMNVEV in the germline V gene (reference sequence). V was pared by 5 bases and J by 3 bases, with 16 bases between. The CDR3 extends over 15 amino acids. DNA for the CDR3: TGTGCCAGCAGTCCCCAGGCCTCGTTCGACACTGAAGCTTTCTTT. It translates to CASSPQASFDTEAFF.

The chain joins TRBV4-3 to TRBJ2-5; 12 bases are shared with TRBD2. Germline CDR1 LGHNA, CDR2 YSLEER. The CDR3 loop spans 16 amino acids. Trimming cost V 0 bases and J 4 bases; bases outside gene matches: 3. The DNA for the CDR3 is TGCGCCAGCAGCCAAGAACTAGCGGGAGGCCCAGAGACCCAGTACTTC. Translated, it gives CASSQELAGGPETQYF.

With regard to this clone: Other DNA sequences in the same sample also yield this CDR3. The rearrangement uses TRBV7-2 and TRBJ2-7; 8 bases match TRBD2. The V and J ends lost 5 bases and 2 bases, in that order; junction bases with no gene match: 5. Germline CDR1 is SGHTA and CDR2 is FQGNSA. The CDR3 totals 14 residues. For the CDR3, the DNA is TGTGCCAGCAGCCTACAAGCGGGAGCCTACGAGCAGTACTTC. Amino acids: CASSLQAGAYEQYF. Together with reference TRBV7-2 and TRBJ2-7, the CDR3 gives the full variable domain: GAGVSQSPSNKVTEKGKDVELRCDPISGHTALYWYRQSLGQGLEFLIYFQGNSAPDKSGLPSDRFSAERTGGSVSTLTIQRTQQEDSAVYLCASSLQAGAYEQYFGPGTRLTVT.

The V gene is TRBV7-3, the J gene TRBJ2-2; 8 nucleotides line up with TRBD2. Germline lookup yields CDR1 SGHTA and CDR2 FQGTGA. J was trimmed by 1 base and V by 5 bases; bases with no gene match: 3. There are 15 residues in the CDR3. In DNA, the CDR3 is TGTGCCAGCAGCAGGAGCGGGAGGAACACCGGGGAGCTGTTTTTT. It specifies CASSRSGRNTGELFF.

This chain uses TRBV7-2 with TRBJ2-2, with 10 bases aligning to TRBD1. Germline V gives CDR1 SGHTA, CDR2 FQGNSA. Trimming removed 0 bases from V and 7 bases from J; junction bases left unmatched: 5. This CDR3 spans 16 amino acids. This CDR3 is CASSLAYDRGLGELFF. CDR3 in DNA: TGTGCCAGCAGCTTAGCGTACGACAGGGGGCTCGGGGAGCTGTTTTTT.

This sequence joins TRBV5-1 and TRBJ1-1; the match to TRBD1 covers 11 bases. The CDR3 covers 16 residues. The ends lost 4 bases at V and 4 bases at J; junction bases unmatched: 9. The germline CDR1 and CDR2 sequences are SGHRS and YFSETQ. As DNA, the CDR3 is TGCGCCAGCAGCCTGAGGACAGGGGGCTTGGGCACTGAAGCTTTCTTT. Its protein product is CASSLRTGGLGTEAFF.

The chain recombines TRBV28 with TRBJ1-1, with a tentative D call TRBD1 (6 bases). The CDR3 extends over 15 amino acids. Germline V gene lookup returns CDR1 MDHEN and CDR2 SYDVKM. V was trimmed by 2 bases and J by 7 bases, leaving 17 bases between them. The DNA of the CDR3 is TGTGCCAGCAGTTTAACAGGGATACAAGGGATTGAAGCTTTCTTT. Protein product: CASSLTGIQGIEAFF. The full variable domain, completed using reference TRBV28 and TRBJ1-1, is DVKVTQSSRYLVKRTGEKVFLECVQDMDHENMFWYRQDPGLGLRLIYFSYDVKMKEKGDIPEGYSVSREKKERFSLILESASTNQTSMYLCASSLTGIQGIEAFFGQGTRLTVV.

J is TRBJ1-6 and V is TRBV27; 8 nucleotides agree with TRBD1. The CDR3 has 16 residues. Germline trimming cut 1 base from V and 6 bases from J; bases unmatched to any gene: 5. The germline V gene has CDR1 MNHEY and CDR2 SMNVEV (reference sequence). CDR3 nucleotide sequence: TGTGCCAGCAGTTTATACCAGGGGGCGGGTAATTCACCCCTCCACTTT. It yields the protein CASSLYQGAGNSPLHF.

The V and J genes are TRBV5-4 and TRBJ2-5, with D possibly matching TRBD2 (6 bases). The length of the CDR3 is 14 residues. Germline loops: CDR1 SGHNT, CDR2 YYREEE (reference sequence). V was pared by 0 bases and J by 3 bases, with 9 bases between. The DNA of the CDR3 is TGTGCCAGCAGCTTGGTGGCGGGGAAAGAGACCCAGTACTTC. This codes for CASSLVAGKETQYF.

This sequence joins TRBV18 and TRBJ1-5; TRBD1 is a possible D gene (6 bases). V was cut by 6 bases and J by 3 bases, with 15 bases left in between. This CDR3 contains 15 residues. CDR1 is KGHSH, CDR2 LQKENI, per germline. CDR3 DNA: TGTGCCAGCTCCCAACAGGGTAATCCCAATCAGCCCCAGCATTTT. As protein: CASSQQGNPNQPQHF.

The chain carries TRBV19 and TRBJ1-2, with 8 bases identical to TRBD1. Unmatched junction bases numbered 8, after V lost 3 bases and J lost 2 bases. Per the germline V gene, CDR1 is LNHDA and CDR2 is SQIVND (reference sequence). The CDR3 is 16 residues long. CDR3 nucleotide sequence: TGTGCCAGTAGTATTGGGGCCGACAGGGGCAACTATGGCTACACCTTC. It codes for CASSIGADRGNYGYTF.